Shown below are 19 T cell receptor beta chains from a single sample sequenced in a study of T cells in Graves' hyperthyroidism and ophthalmopathy. The CDR3 regions of TCR beta were amplified from RNA transcripts. The TCR CDR3 was amplified in a first-round RT-PCR using the HTBI primer set. TCRdb re-called the multiplex PCR reads with MiXCR, one entry per CDR3 protein. Here the sample spans about 290,000 distinct CDR3 sequences, around 13% being singletons. The sequenced sample was blood. Every receptor here comes from a woman between 35 and 50 years old with Graves' hyperthyroidism.

This clonotype has a count of ten or more. This sequence joins TRBV11-1 and TRBJ1-1; tentative D call: TRBD1 (5 bases). The CDR3 is made up of 14 amino acids. V lost 6 bases and J 1 base, leaving 12 bases between the germline ends. Germline V gene sequence: CDR1 SGHAT, CDR2 FQDESV (reference sequence). The CDR3 bases are TGTGCCAGCAGGCCTACAGGAAAGAACACTGAAGCTTTCTTT. Protein sequence: CASRPTGKNTEAFF. Together with reference TRBV11-1 and TRBJ1-1, the CDR3 gives the full variable domain: EAEVAQSPRYKITEKSQAVAFWCDPISGHATLYWYRQILGQGPELLVQFQDESVVDDSQLPKDRFSAERLKGVDSTLKIQPAELGDSAMYLCASRPTGKNTEAFFGQGTRLTVV.

The chain couples TRBV20-1 to TRBJ2-3, with TRBD2 as a possible D gene (5 bases). Germline V gene lookup returns CDR1 DFQATT and CDR2 SNEGSKA (reference sequence). The CDR3 length is 14 residues. The ends were cut back, 5 bases at V and 4 bases at J, with 16 bases in the middle. CDR3 sequence: CSAVKEVLADTQYF. Here the CDR3 DNA reads TGCAGTGCTGTAAAGGAGGTGCTCGCAGATACGCAGTATTTT.

This clonotype has a handful of counts. The V gene is TRBV19, the J gene TRBJ2-7; 9 nucleotides line up with TRBD1. The CDR3 length is 14 residues. Germline values: CDR1 LNHDA, CDR2 SQIVND (reference sequence). V trimming: 3 bases; J trimming: 2 bases; junction bases outside the gene matches: 2. The chain's CDR3 is CASSMTGGTYEQYF. In DNA form, the CDR3 reads TGTGCCAGTAGTATGACAGGGGGGACCTACGAGCAGTACTTC.

The rearrangement joins TRBV28 to TRBJ1-3, with TRBD1 matching 7 bases. J lost 0 bases, V lost 5 bases, and 10 bases had no gene match. The CDR3 runs 17 residues. Germline CDR1 is MDHEN and CDR2 is SYDVKM. Written as DNA, the CDR3 is TGTGCCAGCAGTCCAGGGGAGGGGGCATTCTCTGGAAACACCATATATTTT. Encoded protein: CASSPGEGAFSGNTIYF.

This clonotype was observed many times. The V and J genes are TRBV3-1 and TRBJ2-7; perhaps TRBD1 as D (6 bases). Germline CDR1 reads LGHDT; CDR2 reads YNNKEL (reference sequence). There are 12 residues in the CDR3. V was trimmed by 4 bases and J by 5 bases, leaving 9 bases between them. The CDR3 DNA sequence: TGTGCCAGCAGCCGAGGGGACAACGAGCAGTACTTC. Translated, it gives CASSRGDNEQYF.

This clonotype showed up many times. J is TRBJ1-1 and V is TRBV6-5; the match to TRBD1 covers 8 bases. Germline-derived CDR1 and CDR2 are MNHEY and SVGAGI. Trimming removed 2 bases from V and 4 bases from J; junction bases left unmatched: 6. There are 15 residues in the CDR3. The CDR3 reads CASSYEVTGATEAFF. CDR3 coding DNA: TGTGCCAGCAGTTACGAGGTGACAGGGGCCACTGAAGCTTTCTTT.

This clonotype has a single count. The chain combines TRBV9 with TRBJ2-5, with unresolved D. V gave up 0 bases and J gave up 5 bases, with 14 bases separating them. This CDR3 is 15 amino acids long. The V gene's germline CDR1 is SGDLS and CDR2 YYNGEE. CDR3: CASSVGGIQGETQYF. The CDR3 nucleotides read TGTGCCAGCAGCGTAGGAGGCATCCAAGGGGAGACCCAGTACTTC.

In this sample, this clonotype turned up a few times. This sequence joins TRBV10-3 and TRBJ2-2; D remains ambiguous. The CDR3 contains 15 residues. Germline V gene sequence: CDR1 ENHRY, CDR2 SYGVKD. V was clipped by 4 bases and J by 5 bases, with 14 bases between them. CDR3 loop: CAISVRPLGTGELFF. CDR3 DNA: TGTGCCATCAGTGTGCGGCCTCTCGGTACCGGGGAGCTGTTTTTT.

The rearrangement links TRBV15 to TRBJ1-2, with 7 bases lining up with TRBD1. The trim removed 3 bases at V and 3 bases at J, leaving 7 bases unmatched. CDR3 length: 15 residues. Per the germline V gene, CDR1 is LNHNV and CDR2 is YYDKDF (reference sequence). In DNA form, the CDR3 reads TGTGCCACCAGCAGCGACCAGGGGGTTCACTATGGCTACACCTTC. Translated: CATSSDQGVHYGYTF.

As to this clonotype: One junction end does not reproduce the germline sequence, and a read error may be involved. The rearrangement uses TRBV7-3 and TRBJ2-2; D may correspond to TRBD1 or TRBD2 (5 bases each). Germline V CDR1 and CDR2: SGHTA, FQGTGA. This CDR3 contains 14 residues. The CDR3 region is CAISLGVGTGELFF. The CDR3 bases are TGTGCCATCAGCTTGGGGGTCGGCACCGGGGAGCTGTTTTTT.

This clonotype was found a few times. The chain employs TRBV6-1 and TRBJ2-7; D may correspond to TRBD1 or TRBD2 (5 bases each). The germline V gene has CDR1 MNHNS and CDR2 SASEGT. The CDR3 has 14 amino acids. Trimming removed 6 bases at V and 2 bases at J, with 14 bases between. This chain's CDR3 is CASRAAGTTYEQYF. In nucleotides, the CDR3 is TGTGCCAGCAGAGCCGCCGGGACCACCTACGAGCAGTACTTC.

This clonotype was counted many times. The chain recombines TRBV29-1 with TRBJ1-5; D unclear. Trimming took 6 bases from V and 4 from J, leaving 19 bases between them. CDR3 length equals 15 residues. The germline V gene has CDR1 SQVTM and CDR2 ANQGSEA. DNA for the CDR3: TGCAGCGTCACTCTTGGATCTGCTCTTAATCAGCCCCAGCATTTT. Its translation: CSVTLGSALNQPQHF.

This clonotype was observed many times. The chain carries TRBV6-1 and TRBJ2-6; D might be TRBD1 (5 bases). Germline CDR1 reads MNHNS; CDR2 reads SASEGT. The CDR3 has 16 residues. Trimming removed 6 bases at V and 0 bases at J, with 12 bases between. CDR3 in DNA: TGTGCCAGCAGAACCGACAGACGCTCTGGGGCCAACGTCCTGACTTTC. Encoded protein: CASRTDRRSGANVLTF.

The sample holds many counts of this clonotype. The V call is TRBV12-3 or TRBV12-4, the J call TRBJ1-1; TRBD1 might be the D (5 bases). CDR3 size: 12 residues. The ends were cut back, 8 bases at V and 3 bases at J, with 10 bases in the middle. The CDR3 spells CASQGLHTEAFF. The CDR3 region has the DNA TGTGCCAGCCAGGGTCTGCACACTGAAGCTTTCTTT.

This clonotype was recorded at least ten times. The J gene is TRBJ1-5, the V gene TRBV24-1; TRBD1 is a possible D gene (5 bases). V was trimmed by 3 bases and J by 2 bases, leaving 10 bases between them. From germline, CDR1 is KGHDR and CDR2 SFDVKD. This CDR3 contains 15 residues. In nucleotides, the CDR3 is TGTGCCACCAGTGATGATAGAGGGGGCAATCAGCCCCAGCATTTT. This translates into CATSDDRGGNQPQHF.

This clonotype was observed at least ten times. This chain uses TRBV7-8 with TRBJ1-1; D unresolved. This CDR3 contains 15 residues. The V end was cut by 7 bases, the J end by 5 bases, with 20 bases between. Germline assignment: CDR1 SGHVS and CDR2 FQNEAQ. The CDR3, as DNA: TGTGCCAGCACCTCCGAGAGCGCCCGATCGACTGAAGCTTTCTTT. This encodes CASTSESARSTEAFF.

This clonotype was recorded many times. The chain links TRBV12-3 or TRBV12-4 to TRBJ1-5; TRBD1 matches 8 bases. The CDR3 is 15 residues long. Unmatched junction bases numbered 4, after V lost 6 bases and J lost 0 bases. The CDR3 loop is CASSLTGGSNQPQHF. The CDR3 DNA is TGTGCCAGCAGCCTTACAGGGGGTAGCAATCAGCCCCAGCATTTT.

This clonotype was picked up a small number of times. V and J are TRBV19 and TRBJ2-3, with 8 bases that match TRBD2. V dropped 5 bases and J dropped 2; count of bases not matched to a gene: 12. Germline V lookup: CDR1 LNHDA, CDR2 SQIVND (reference sequence). This CDR3 has 17 amino acids. Here the CDR3 reads CASSPSGGSYFTDTQYF. DNA for the CDR3: TGTGCCAGTAGTCCGTCGGGGGGGTCTTATTTCACAGATACGCAGTATTTT.

This clonotype has a count of ten or more. The chain joins TRBV29-1 to TRBJ2-3; the D is unclear. CDR3 length: 13 residues. Trimming took 0 bases from V and 5 from J, leaving 9 bases between them. Per germline, CDR1 SQVTM and CDR2 ANQGSEA. CDR3 coding DNA: TGCAGCGTTGAAGATCAAGGGCGAGATACGCAGTATTTT. Translation gives CSVEDQGRDTQYF.